A single sample gave rise to the 21 T cell receptor beta chains below, sequenced in a study of blood T cell repertoires in COVID-19. Libraries were prepared by immunoSEQ multiplex PCR; TCRdb keeps only in-frame clonotypes and omits some of them. Of almost 95,000 clones listed, around 88% are singletons. Sequencing was carried out using peripheral blood. The receptors were sampled from a woman aged 60-75 years with COVID-19, enrolled during active disease.

The chain uses TRBV18 and TRBJ1-5; no clear D. The germline V and J ends were trimmed by 6 bases and 3 bases, with 15 bases remaining between them. Germline CDR1 is KGHSH and CDR2 is LQKENI. The length of the CDR3 is 15 residues. The CDR3 bases are TGTGCCAGCTCCCTCACAGAACAGTACAATCAGCCCCAGCATTTT. Protein: CASSLTEQYNQPQHF.

The V and J genes are TRBV5-1 and TRBJ1-2, with D maybe TRBD1 (6 bases). The CDR3 loop spans 12 amino acids. Germline assignment: CDR1 SGHRS and CDR2 YFSETQ. Between the trimmed V and J ends, which lost 0 bases and 10 bases, there was a span of 10 bases. DNA of the CDR3: TGCGCCAGCAGCTTGGACAGGGCTGTCTACACCTTC. This translates into CASSLDRAVYTF. Complete variable domain (other parts from reference TRBV5-1 and TRBJ1-2): KAGVTQTPRYLIKTRGQQVTLSCSPISGHRSVSWYQQTPGQGLQFLFEYFSETQRNKGNFPGRFSGRQFSNSRSEMNVSTLELGDSALYLCASSLDRAVYTFGSGTRLTVV.

The V gene is TRBV28, the J gene TRBJ2-7; 9 bases fit TRBD2. V shed 1 base, J shed 2 bases, and the junction held 6 bases outside the gene matches. The CDR3 totals 16 residues. CDR1 is MDHEN, CDR2 SYDVKM, per germline. The CDR3 DNA reads TGTGCCAGCAGTTTATCAGCGGGGGGCCTTACCTACGAGCAGTACTTC. Amino acid sequence: CASSLSAGGLTYEQYF.

The chain carries TRBV7-2 and TRBJ2-7; the match to TRBD2 covers 9 bases. The CDR3 contains 15 residues. Looked up from germline, CDR1 is SGHTA and CDR2 is FQGNSA. V lost 3 bases and J lost 2; bases outside the gene matches: 5. The DNA of the CDR3 is TGTGCCAGCAGCTTTAGTGCGGGGGGGCCCTACGAGCAGTACTTC. This codes for CASSFSAGGPYEQYF.

This clone occurred once. The chain couples TRBV5-1 to TRBJ2-7, with 8 bases matching TRBD2. V shed 2 bases and J 5 bases; nucleotides not matched to a gene: 3. The CDR3 sequence is 13 residues long. Germline-derived CDR1 and CDR2 are SGHRS and YFSETQ. CDR3 residues: CASSFGGANEQYF. The CDR3 region has the DNA TGCGCCAGCAGCTTCGGGGGGGCCAACGAGCAGTACTTC.

In this sample, this clone turned up once. CDR3: CASSQGTANYGYTF. The CDR3 DNA sequence: TGTGCCAGCAGCCAAGGGACAGCTAACTATGGCTACACCTTC. J is TRBJ1-2 and V is TRBV14; weak D call: TRBD1 (6 bases). Germline lookup yields CDR1 SGHDN and CDR2 FVKESK. The length of the CDR3 is 14 residues. V gave up 1 base and J gave up 0 bases, with 6 bases separating them.

The rearrangement uses TRBV7-9 and TRBJ2-5; D might be TRBD1 (5 bases). Germline CDR1 and CDR2: SEHNR and FQNEAQ (reference sequence). The CDR3 consists of 15 residues. Trimming pared 1 base from V and 3 bases from J, leaving 12 bases between. The CDR3 loop is CASSLGQGEKETQYF. DNA of the CDR3: TGTGCCAGCAGCTTAGGCCAGGGCGAGAAAGAGACCCAGTACTTC.

V and J are TRBV3-1 (or the pseudogene TRBV3-2) and TRBJ2-1; possibly TRBD1 for D (6 bases). This CDR3 is 15 amino acids long. Looked up from germline, CDR1 is LGHDT and CDR2 is YNNKEL (reference sequence). V was trimmed by 1 base and J by 7 bases, leaving 14 bases between them. CDR3 region: CASSQVTQGWNEQFF. The DNA of the CDR3 is TGTGCCAGCAGCCAAGTCACACAGGGATGGAATGAGCAGTTCTTC.

The V call is TRBV7-8, the J call TRBJ2-5; a weak D match, TRBD2 (6 bases). Germline assignment: CDR1 SGHVS and CDR2 FQNEAQ. Trimming pared 1 base from V and 9 bases from J, leaving 18 bases between. The CDR3 totals 15 residues. CDR3 sequence: CASSLVRGGVSAQYF. The CDR3 DNA sequence: TGTGCCAGCAGCTTAGTTCGCGGCGGGGTGTCGGCCCAGTACTTC.

This clone is a singleton in its sample. V usage is TRBV28 and J usage is TRBJ1-5; the D is unclear. Germline V gives CDR1 MDHEN, CDR2 SYDVKM. Trimming shortened V by 5 bases and J by 7 bases, and 12 bases separated the two germline ends. This CDR3 is 13 amino acids long. CDR3 nucleotide sequence: TGTGCCAGCAGTCAAGGAGGGTCCCAGCCCCAGCATTTT. Its protein product is CASSQGGSQPQHF. The whole variable domain, filled in from reference TRBV28 and TRBJ1-5, reads DVKVTQSSRYLVKRTGEKVFLECVQDMDHENMFWYRQDPGLGLRLIYFSYDVKMKEKGDIPEGYSVSREKKERFSLILESASTNQTSMYLCASSQGGSQPQHFGDGTRLSIL.

V is TRBV7-9 and J is TRBJ1-3, with a possible D match to TRBD1 (5 bases). The CDR3 consists of 14 residues. The germline gives CDR1 SEHNR, CDR2 FQNEAQ (reference sequence). The ends were cut back, 5 bases at V and 4 bases at J, with 12 bases in the middle. CDR3 sequence: CASSTRDFGNTIYF. The DNA of the CDR3 is TGTGCCAGCAGCACGCGGGACTTCGGAAACACCATATATTTT.

The genes are TRBV25-1 and TRBJ2-1, with a tentative D call TRBD1 (8 bases). CDR3 size: 17 residues. CDR1 and CDR2 (germline): MGHDK, SYGVNS. The ends were cut back, 3 bases at V and 6 bases at J, with 21 bases in the middle. The CDR3 spells CASSDWTGRQRGNEQFF. The DNA for the CDR3 is TGTGCCAGCAGTGACTGGACAGGGCGGCAGCGGGGCAATGAGCAGTTCTTC.

The chain recombines TRBV29-1 with TRBJ1-3; a possible D gene is TRBD1 (5 bases). The CDR3 length is 11 residues. Trimming took off 8 bases at V and 2 bases at J, with 7 bases between the two ends. Germline V gene lookup returns CDR1 SQVTM and CDR2 ANQGSEA. The CDR3 spells CSYRTGNTIYF. The CDR3 nucleotides read TGCAGCTACAGGACTGGAAACACCATATATTTT.

This sequence joins TRBV5-8 and TRBJ2-1; 13 nucleotides align to TRBD2. Germline V gene sequence: CDR1 SGHTS, CDR2 YDEGEE. V lost 4 bases, J lost 15 bases, and 13 bases stayed unmatched. The CDR3 is 15 residues long. The CDR3 coding sequence is TGTGCCAGCAGCCCCCGACTAGCGGGGGGCCCTCCGCCGTTCTTC. Its protein is CASSPRLAGGPPPFF.

The chain links TRBV7-2 to TRBJ2-7; 7 bases line up with TRBD1. Germline values: CDR1 SGHTA, CDR2 FQGNSA. J was trimmed by 4 bases and V by 5 bases; bases with no gene match: 2. The CDR3 sequence is 12 residues long. CDR3 sequence reads: CASSAQGYEQYF. Written as DNA, the CDR3 is TGTGCCAGCAGCGCACAGGGGTACGAGCAGTACTTC.

This clone was detected a few times. V gene TRBV7-9 combines with J gene TRBJ1-6; no reliable D call. There are 15 residues in the CDR3. The germline V gene encodes CDR1 SEHNR and CDR2 FQNEAQ (reference sequence). V was cut by 5 bases and J by 2 bases, with 10 bases left in between. In DNA form, the CDR3 reads TGTGCCAGCAGCCCGGTCGAAACCTATAATTCACCCCTCCACTTT. Amino acids: CASSPVETYNSPLHF.

This clone was seen only once. Other DNA sequences from this sample encode an identical CDR3 as well. The gene calls are TRBV7-2 and TRBJ1-1; TRBD1 might be the D (5 bases). Germline assignment: CDR1 SGHTA and CDR2 FQGNSA. The ends were cut back, 1 base at V and 1 base at J, with 7 bases in the middle. CDR3 length: 14 residues. CDR3 DNA sequence: TGTGCCAGCAGCTTAGGTCAGGGGAACACTGAAGCTTTCTTT. Amino acids: CASSLGQGNTEAFF. The whole variable domain, filled in from reference TRBV7-2 and TRBJ1-1, reads GAGVSQSPSNKVTEKGKDVELRCDPISGHTALYWYRQSLGQGLEFLIYFQGNSAPDKSGLPSDRFSAERTGGSVSTLTIQRTQQEDSAVYLCASSLGQGNTEAFFGQGTRLTVV.

The rearrangement joins TRBV12-5 to TRBJ2-1; 10 bases map to TRBD2. Germline V gene sequence: CDR1 LGHNT, CDR2 FRNRAP. V was pared by 3 bases and J by 7 bases, with 18 bases of the junction left unmatched. The CDR3 sequence is 19 residues long. The CDR3 region is CASGFAGKTERGGRNEQFF. Here the CDR3 DNA reads TGTGCTAGTGGTTTTGCGGGTAAGACGGAGCGGGGGGGCCGGAATGAGCAGTTCTTC. Combining the CDR3 with reference TRBV12-5 and TRBJ2-1 gives the whole variable domain DARVTQTPRHKVTEMGQEVTMRCQPILGHNTVFWYRQTMMQGLELLAYFRNRAPLDDSGMPKDRFSAEMPDATLATLKIQPSEPRDSAVYFCASGFAGKTERGGRNEQFFGPGTRLTVL.

The CDR3 loop is CASSRVVNSPLHF. The DNA of the CDR3 is TGTGCCAGCAGTCGGGTCGTTAATTCACCCCTCCACTTT. V gene TRBV2 combines with J gene TRBJ1-6; D gene ambiguous. Germline lookup yields CDR1 SNHLY and CDR2 FYNNEI. The CDR3 has 13 residues. V gave up 5 bases and J gave up 6 bases, with 8 bases separating them.

The chain has TRBV4-3 and TRBJ1-1; D is ambiguous. Trimming took off 3 bases at V and 6 bases at J, with 14 bases between the two ends. The CDR3 spans 14 residues. CDR1 and CDR2 (germline): LGHNA, YSLEER. The CDR3 loop reads CASSQGGRVSEAFF. CDR3 bases: TGCGCCAGCAGCCAGGGAGGGAGGGTGTCTGAAGCTTTCTTT.

The chain employs TRBV27 and TRBJ2-7; 9 bases match TRBD1. Germline V lookup: CDR1 MNHEY, CDR2 SMNVEV (reference sequence). V lost 1 base and J lost 2; bases outside the gene matches: 3. The CDR3 is made up of 15 amino acids. The CDR3 reads CASSLFRQGAYEQYF. The CDR3 DNA sequence: TGTGCCAGCAGTTTATTCCGACAGGGGGCCTACGAGCAGTACTTC.